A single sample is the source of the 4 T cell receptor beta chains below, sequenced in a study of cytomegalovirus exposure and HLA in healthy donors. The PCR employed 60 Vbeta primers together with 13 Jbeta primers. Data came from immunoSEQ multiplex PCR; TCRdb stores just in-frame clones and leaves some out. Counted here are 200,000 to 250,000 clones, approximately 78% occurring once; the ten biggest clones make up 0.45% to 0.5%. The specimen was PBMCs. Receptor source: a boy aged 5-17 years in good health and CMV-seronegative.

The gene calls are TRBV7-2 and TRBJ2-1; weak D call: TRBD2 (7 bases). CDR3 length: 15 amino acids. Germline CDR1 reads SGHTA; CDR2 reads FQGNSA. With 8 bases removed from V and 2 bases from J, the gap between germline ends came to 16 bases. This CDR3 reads CASLKGGGTYNEQFF. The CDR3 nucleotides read TGTGCCAGCCTAAAGGGGGGGGGAACCTACAATGAGCAGTTCTTC. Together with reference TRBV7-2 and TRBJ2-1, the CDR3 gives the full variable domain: GAGVSQSPSNKVTEKGKDVELRCDPISGHTALYWYRQSLGQGLEFLIYFQGNSAPDKSGLPSDRFSAERTGGSVSTLTIQRTQQEDSAVYLCASLKGGGTYNEQFFGPGTRLTVL.

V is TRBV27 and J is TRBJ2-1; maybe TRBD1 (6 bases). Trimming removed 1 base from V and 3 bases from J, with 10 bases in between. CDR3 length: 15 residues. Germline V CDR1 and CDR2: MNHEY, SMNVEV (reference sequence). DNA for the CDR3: TGTGCCAGCAGTTTATACAGGGCTAGCTACAATGAGCAGTTCTTC. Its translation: CASSLYRASYNEQFF.

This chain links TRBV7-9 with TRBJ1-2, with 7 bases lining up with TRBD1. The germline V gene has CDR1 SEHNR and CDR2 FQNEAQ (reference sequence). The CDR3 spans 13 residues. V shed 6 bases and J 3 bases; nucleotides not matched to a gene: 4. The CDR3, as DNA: TGTGCCAGCAGTTGGGACAGAGACTATGGCTACACCTTC. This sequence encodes CASSWDRDYGYTF.

CDR3: CASSPSGQLPNTEAFF. CDR3 sequence (DNA): TGTGCCAGCAGCCCATCCGGACAGCTCCCGAACACTGAAGCTTTCTTT. J is TRBJ1-1 and V is TRBV11-3, with a tentative D call TRBD1 (6 bases). The V end lost 5 bases, the J end lost 1 base, and 17 bases lay between the germline ends. The CDR3 length is 16 residues. The germline gives CDR1 SGHNT, CDR2 YENEEA.